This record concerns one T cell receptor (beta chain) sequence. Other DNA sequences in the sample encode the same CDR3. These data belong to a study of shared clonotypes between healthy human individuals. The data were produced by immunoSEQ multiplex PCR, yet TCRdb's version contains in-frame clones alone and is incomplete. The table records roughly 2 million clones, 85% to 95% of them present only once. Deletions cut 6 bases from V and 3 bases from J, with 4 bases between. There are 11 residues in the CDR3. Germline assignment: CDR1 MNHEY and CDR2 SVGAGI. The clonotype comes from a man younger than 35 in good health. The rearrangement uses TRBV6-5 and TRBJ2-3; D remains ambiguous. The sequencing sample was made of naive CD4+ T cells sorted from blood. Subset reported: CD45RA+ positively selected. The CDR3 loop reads CASRVTDTQYF. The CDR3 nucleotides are TGTGCCAGCAGAGTAACAGATACGCAGTATTTT.